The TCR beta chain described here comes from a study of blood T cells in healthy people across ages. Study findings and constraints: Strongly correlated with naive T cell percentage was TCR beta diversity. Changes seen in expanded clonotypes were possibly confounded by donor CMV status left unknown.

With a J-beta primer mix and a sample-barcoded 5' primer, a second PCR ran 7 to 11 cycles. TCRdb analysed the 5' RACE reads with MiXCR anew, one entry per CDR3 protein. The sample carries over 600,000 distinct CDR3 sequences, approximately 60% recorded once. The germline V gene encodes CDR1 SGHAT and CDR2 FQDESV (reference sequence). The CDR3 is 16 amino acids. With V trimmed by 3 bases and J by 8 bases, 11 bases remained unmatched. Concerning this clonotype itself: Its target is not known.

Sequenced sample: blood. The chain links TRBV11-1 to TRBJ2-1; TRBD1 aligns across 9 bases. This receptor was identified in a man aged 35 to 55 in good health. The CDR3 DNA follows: TGTGCCAGCAGCTTCACACCGGGACAGGGTCCCGATGAGCAGTTCTTC. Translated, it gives CASSFTPGQGPDEQFF.